This T cell receptor (beta chain) emerged from a study of cytomegalovirus exposure and HLA in healthy donors. The study's findings and limits: A missense DCLRE1C variant was associated with V- and J-gene trimming of TCR beta chains in a later analysis, and an independent cohort replicated the association.

Per the germline V gene, CDR1 is MNHEY and CDR2 is SMNVEV (reference sequence). The CDR3 has 14 amino acids. J gave up 2 bases and V 6 bases, and 6 bases lay outside the gene matches. The PCR used 60 Vbeta and 13 Jbeta primers. Clones were sequenced by immunoSEQ multiplex PCR, and TCRdb holds only the in-frame ones, with some missing. The sample carries about 150,000 clones, around 85% recorded once. In its sample, this clone was seen a few times. Its cognate antigen is unknown. Specimen: PBMCs. The rearrangement links TRBV27 to TRBJ1-2, with 7 bases aligning to TRBD1. This clonotype was sampled from a male donor in good health and CMV-seronegative. The CDR3 spells CASRKTGKNYGYTF. In nucleotides, the CDR3 is TGTGCCAGCAGAAAGACAGGGAAAAACTATGGCTACACCTTC.